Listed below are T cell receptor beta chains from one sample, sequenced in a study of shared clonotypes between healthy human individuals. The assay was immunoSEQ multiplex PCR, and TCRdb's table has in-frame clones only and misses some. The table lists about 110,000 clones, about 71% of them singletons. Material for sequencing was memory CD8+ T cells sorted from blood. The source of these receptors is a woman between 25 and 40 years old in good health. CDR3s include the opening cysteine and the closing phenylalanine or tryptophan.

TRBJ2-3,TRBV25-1,CASSEFETSGASTDTQYF
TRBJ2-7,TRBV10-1,CASSESFDVPSEQYF
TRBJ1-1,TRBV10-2,CASNGVQGTEAFF
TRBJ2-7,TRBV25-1,CASSDPSYEQYF
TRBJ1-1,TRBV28,CASSGGQHTEAFF
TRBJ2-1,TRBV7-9,CASSPRGGSSYNEQFF
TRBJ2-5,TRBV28,CASSGDARWGSRETQYF
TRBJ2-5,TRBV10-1,CASTRAGGGETQYF
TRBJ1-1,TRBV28,CASNPGMNTEAFF
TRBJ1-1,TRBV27,CASSTRQGMNTEAFF
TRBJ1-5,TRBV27,CASLGDQPQHF
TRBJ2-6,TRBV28,CAVHPGGGSGANVLTF
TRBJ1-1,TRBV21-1,CASSKDTVTEAFF
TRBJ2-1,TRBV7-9,CASSSNEQFF
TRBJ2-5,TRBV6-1,CASSEARLAGAFETQYF
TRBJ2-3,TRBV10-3,CATLDGTSGTDTQYF
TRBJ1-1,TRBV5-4,CASSLGGLNTEAFF
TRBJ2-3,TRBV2,CASSEQDPYF
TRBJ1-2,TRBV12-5,CASGLVGMEEQIPNYGYTF
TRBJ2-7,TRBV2,CASSDPGQGAYEQYF
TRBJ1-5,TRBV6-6,CASSYLFRASNQPQHF
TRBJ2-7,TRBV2,CASSERGYYEQYF
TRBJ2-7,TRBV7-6,CASSPTTYEQYF
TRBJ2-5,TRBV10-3,CAISSGTSGGETQYF
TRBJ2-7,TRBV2,CASSVQGSTSYEQYF
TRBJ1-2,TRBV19,CASSIWTVDGYTF
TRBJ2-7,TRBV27,CASKLGTAYEQYF
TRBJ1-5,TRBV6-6,CASTKGRNQPQHF
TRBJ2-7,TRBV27,CASSFGYEQYF
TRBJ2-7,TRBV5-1,CASSFAYEQYF
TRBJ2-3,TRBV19,CASSNRADTQYF
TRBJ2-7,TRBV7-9,CASSLGRIGSGSSYEQYF
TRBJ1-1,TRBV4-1,CASTPGRGEEAFF
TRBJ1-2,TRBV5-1,CASSFKGAEGYTF
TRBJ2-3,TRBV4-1,CASSQALDGDVDTQYF
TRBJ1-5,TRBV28,CASSLQGYQPQHF
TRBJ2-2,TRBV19,CASKGTGELFF